The clone carrying this TCR beta chain was seen many times. Its antigen remains unknown. This record belongs to a study of human T cells and chemical hapten exposure. Overall study: Sensitizing treatment utilized 2% DPC over a roughly 2 cm by roughly 2 cm portion of upper inner arm skin. The scalp of each patient received a weekly diphenylcyclopropenone dose for the full roughly 22-week study. TCR yields per sample varied, mainly owing to small pooled library volume differences. Whole-study results and caveats: Patch test scores rose with PT1 expanded TCR counts, a positive correlation.

Time point given: patch test 3, about 24 weeks after DPC sensitization. Treatment noted: therapeutic diphenylcyclopropenone sensitization with weekly scalp DPC. Germline V gives CDR1 MGHRA, CDR2 YSYEKL. Deletions cut 0 bases from V and 7 bases from J, with 15 bases between. This CDR3 has 16 residues. TCRdb re-analysed the RACE reads in MiXCR, keeping a single row per CDR3 protein. The table shows approximately 72,000 distinct CDR3 sequences, with 11% occurring only once. This clonotype was obtained from a woman aged 50 to 60 with alopecia areata. Some clones in this sample may be carry-over from other donors' samples. V gene TRBV4-1 combines with J gene TRBJ1-4; D is possibly TRBD1 (5 bases). The sequences come from whole blood, collected in connection with sensitization to the hapten diphenylcyclopropenone (DPC). The CDR3 DNA is TGCGCCAGCAGCCAAGATAATAGGGGAGGTTCTGAAAAACTGTTTTTT. This translates into CASSQDNRGGSEKLFF.